A single T cell receptor (beta chain) is shown here with its context. This specimen comes from a study of blood T cell repertoires in COVID-19. Study in general: Sites in the United States, Italy and Spain provided acute and convalescent COVID-19 samples. The cDNA or gDNA used as material had been derived from T cells, B-cell-depleted T cells, or PBMCs.

Between the trimmed V and J ends, which lost 5 bases and 7 bases, there was a span of 15 bases. Germline CDR1 and CDR2: SGHRS and YFSETQ. CDR3 length: 14 residues. Original processing notes: The authors estimated nucleated cell counts from reference gene primer amplification. Some clones are missing from TCRdb's copy, which holds only in-frame ones; the method was immunoSEQ multiplex PCR. From that table come the V and J calls and clone size; the DNA was used to work out D and trimming. The table has tens of thousands of clones, 65% to 90% seen once. The V gene is TRBV5-1, the J gene TRBJ2-2; D not certain. The sequenced material came from peripheral blood. The TCR was taken from a man in his thirties or forties with COVID-19, enrolled during active disease. In nucleotides, the CDR3 is TGCGCCAGCAGGGGCGCTCCCTCTTACGGGGAGCTGTTTTTT. It yields the protein CASRGAPSYGELFF.